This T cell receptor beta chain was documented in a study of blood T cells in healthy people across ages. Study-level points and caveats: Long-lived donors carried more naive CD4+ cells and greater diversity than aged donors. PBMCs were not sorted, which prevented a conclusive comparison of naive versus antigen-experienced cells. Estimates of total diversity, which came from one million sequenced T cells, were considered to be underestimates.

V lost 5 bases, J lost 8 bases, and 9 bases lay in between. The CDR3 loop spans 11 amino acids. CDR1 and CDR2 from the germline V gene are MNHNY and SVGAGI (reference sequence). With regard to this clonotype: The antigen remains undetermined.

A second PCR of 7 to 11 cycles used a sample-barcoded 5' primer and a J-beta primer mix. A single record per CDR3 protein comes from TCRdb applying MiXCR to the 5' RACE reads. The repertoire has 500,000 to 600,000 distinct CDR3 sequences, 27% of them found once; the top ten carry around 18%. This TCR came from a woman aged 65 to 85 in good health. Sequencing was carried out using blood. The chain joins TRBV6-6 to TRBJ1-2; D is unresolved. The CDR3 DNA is TGTGCCAGCAGTCCTCCCGGGGGCTACACCTTC. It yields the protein CASSPPGGYTF.